A selection of T cell receptor beta chains follows, all from one sample in a study of OX40 agonist ivuxolimab in advanced cancers. Assay used: immunoSEQ multiplex PCR; TCRdb lists only in-frame clones, some missing. The data hold 100,000 to 150,000 clones, with 90% to 95% observed a single time. Here the sequenced sample was CD4+ or CD8+ T cells sorted from blood, taken in a trial of the OX40 agonist ivuxolimab. All receptors derive from an adult with an advanced solid tumor such as melanoma, head and neck, liver or kidney cancer. The CDR3 runs from the conserved cysteine through the conserved F or W. A D gene is named only where the DNA matches it firmly. The size field is filled for only some rows; it gives once, few, many or a size class.

d_call	cdr3_length	v_call	clone_size	j_call	cdr3_nt	cdr3_aa
NA	17	TRBV28	NA	TRBJ1-2	TGTGCCAGCAGTTTATTGGAGCCCCACAGGGCCGGGTATGGCTACACCTTC	CASSLLEPHRAGYGYTF
TRBD2	14	TRBV7-6	NA	TRBJ2-7	TGTGCCAGCAGCTTAAGCGGGAGCGCGTACGAGCAGTACTTC	CASSLSGSAYEQYF
NA	13	TRBV28	NA	TRBJ2-7	TGTGCCAGCGGTGAGGGGGGCTCCTACGAGCAGTACTTC	CASGEGGSYEQYF
NA	13	TRBV2	once	TRBJ2-5	TGTGCCAGCAGGACAGGCTACACGGAGACCCAGTACTTC	CASRTGYTETQYF
TRBD2	15	TRBV5-1	NA	TRBJ2-1	TGCGCCAGCAGCGTGACTAGCGGAATCCACAATGAGCAGTTCTTC	CASSVTSGIHNEQFF
NA	16	TRBV7-2	NA	TRBJ2-2	TGTGCCAGCAGCGAGTACGGGCGGGGGAACACCGGGGAGCTGTTTTTT	CASSEYGRGNTGELFF
NA	17	TRBV5-6	NA	TRBJ1-2	TGTGCCAGCAGCAACGACCTCGGGGGGAGGGCTAACTATGGCTACACCTTC	CASSNDLGGRANYGYTF
NA	12	TRBV6-5	NA	TRBJ2-5	TGTGCCAGCAGTTACCCATCGCCGACCCAGTACTTC	CASSYPSPTQYF
NA	14	TRBV25-1	NA	TRBJ2-5	TGTGCCAGCAGCCCGCAACGTCGACAAGGGGACCAGTACTTC	CASSPQRRQGDQYF
TRBD1	12	TRBV29-1	NA	TRBJ2-7	TGCAGCGTTCTTCGGGACAGCTACGAGCAGTACTTC	CSVLRDSYEQYF
TRBD2	18	TRBV5-5	NA	TRBJ2-3	TGTGCCAGCAGCTTGCAAGCGGGAGGAATGATTAGCGCAGATACGCAGTATTTT	CASSLQAGGMISADTQYF
TRBD1	13	TRBV6-5	NA	TRBJ1-2	TGTGCCAGCAGTAGGACAGGGTTGGATGGCTACACCTTC	CASSRTGLDGYTF
NA	15	TRBV7-2	NA	TRBJ2-2	TGTGCCAGCAGCAAAGATAGGGGGACGACCGGGGAGCTGTTTTTT	CASSKDRGTTGELFF
TRBD2	16	TRBV19	NA	TRBJ2-5	TGTGCCAGTAGTTCGGCAGGACTAGCAACTGGGGAGACCCAGTACTTC	CASSSAGLATGETQYF
TRBD2	15	TRBV5-4	NA	TRBJ2-2	TGTGCCAGCACCCTAGCGGGGCGGAACACCGGGGAGCTGTTTTTT	CASTLAGRNTGELFF
TRBD2	14	TRBV12-5	NA	TRBJ2-3	TGTGCTAGTGGGATTAGCGGGGGGGAAGATACGCAGTATTTT	CASGISGGEDTQYF
NA	14	TRBV28	once	TRBJ1-4	TGTGCCAGCAGTTCTGGCACGTATAATGAAAAACTGTTTTTT	CASSSGTYNEKLFF
TRBD2	16	TRBV4-3	NA	TRBJ2-7	TGCGCCAGCAGCCAAGTTGGGACTAGCGGGAACTACGAGCAGTACTTC	CASSQVGTSGNYEQYF
TRBD1	15	TRBV2	NA	TRBJ2-2	TGTGCCAGCAGGAAGGACAGGGGAGGGACCGGGGAGCTGTTTTTT	CASRKDRGGTGELFF
NA	14	TRBV29-1	NA	TRBJ2-1	TGCAGCACCCGAGAGCCCCGGACGGACAATGAGCAGTTCTTC	CSTREPRTDNEQFF
NA	13	TRBV28	NA	TRBJ2-7	TGTGCCAGCACGGTGGTGGGGCTCTACGAGCAGTACTTC	CASTVVGLYEQYF
NA	12	TRBV28	once	TRBJ1-4	TGTGCCAGCAGTGACAGGATTGAAAAACTGTTTTTT	CASSDRIEKLFF
NA	16	TRBV4-1	NA	TRBJ1-3	TGCGCCAGCAGCCCCGTTGGGTTACTCTCTGGAAACACCATATATTTT	CASSPVGLLSGNTIYF
NA	14	TRBV4-2	NA	TRBJ1-2	TGTGCCAGCAGGTCAGGGTTCAAGGACTATGGCCACACCTTC	CASRSGFKDYGHTF
TRBD2	14	TRBV7-8	once	TRBJ2-5	TGTGCCAGCAGCTCCGCGGGGGGGCAAGAGACCCAGTACTTC	CASSSAGGQETQYF
NA	16	TRBV11-2	NA	TRBJ1-1	TGTGCCAGCAGCTTAGTCGGGGCACCTGTGAACACTGAAGCTTTCTTT	CASSLVGAPVNTEAFF
TRBD1	14	TRBV6-5	NA	TRBJ1-5	TGTGCCAGCAGTTACCAACAGGGGGGTCAGCCCCAGCATTTT	CASSYQQGGQPQHF
TRBD1	15	TRBV19	NA	TRBJ2-5	TGTGCCAGTAGTACCGGGGACAGGTATCAAGAGACCCAGTACTTC	CASSTGDRYQETQYF
NA	18	TRBV9	NA	TRBJ1-3	TGTGCCAGCAGCGTAGATATTCCGGGCAGCACCTCTGGAAACACCATATATTTT	CASSVDIPGSTSGNTIYF
NA	13	TRBV12-5	NA	TRBJ1-1	TGTGCTAGTGGTCTAGGGGATTCTACTGAAGCTTTCTTT	CASGLGDSTEAFF
NA	14	TRBV9	NA	TRBJ2-5	TGTGCCAGCAGCCCCCGGGGGGCCGGGGAGACCCAGTACTTC	CASSPRGAGETQYF
NA	11	TRBV20-1	NA	TRBJ2-3	TGCAGTGCTAGCCTCACAGATACGCAGTATTTT	CSASLTDTQYF
TRBD1	15	TRBV9	NA	TRBJ1-1	TGTGCCAGCAGCGGGGCAGGGGGCTGGAACACTGAAGCTTTCTTT	CASSGAGGWNTEAFF
NA	14	TRBV7-8	few	TRBJ2-7	TGTGCCAGCACTCAAAACGCAGGGACTGCTTATGAGTACTTC	CASTQNAGTAYEYF
TRBD1	15	TRBV30	NA	TRBJ1-5	TGTGCCTGGAGCCACAGGGGTCGGGGCAATCAGCCCCAGCATTTT	CAWSHRGRGNQPQHF
NA	12	TRBV6-4	NA	TRBJ1-1	TGTGCCACGTTGAAGATGAACACTGAAGCTTTCTTT	CATLKMNTEAFF
NA	14	TRBV5-5	NA	TRBJ1-5	TGTGCCAGCAGCTACACGACGACAGGCGGCCCCCAGCATTTT	CASSYTTTGGPQHF
NA	16	TRBV5-5	NA	TRBJ2-6	TGTGCCAGCAGCCGGGCCCCCCTTTCTGGGGCCAACGTCCTGACTTTC	CASSRAPLSGANVLTF
TRBD1	17	TRBV7-3	NA	TRBJ2-2	TGTGCCAGCAGCTTAAGGCAGAGGGGGCCGAACACCGGGGAGCTGTTTTTT	CASSLRQRGPNTGELFF
NA	16	TRBV4-3	NA	TRBJ1-2	TGCGCCAGCAGCCAACGTCTGGGCCTCCCCGAGGCTGGCTACACCTTC	CASSQRLGLPEAGYTF
NA	17	TRBV4-1	NA	TRBJ1-1	TGCGCCAGCAGCCAAGTTAGGGGGAGGCAGCTGAACACTGAAGCTTTCTTT	CASSQVRGRQLNTEAFF
NA	16	TRBV13	NA	TRBJ2-7	TGTGCCAGCAGCTTAAGGAAGGGAGGAGTCTCCTACGAGCAGTACTTC	CASSLRKGGVSYEQYF
TRBD1	14	TRBV6-6	once	TRBJ1-2	TGTGCCAGCAGCGCCCTGACAGGGACGGGGGGCTACACCTTC	CASSALTGTGGYTF
NA	13	TRBV5-1	NA	TRBJ2-7	TGCGCCAGCAGCTTTTGGACTGGGGGCGAGCAGTACTTC	CASSFWTGGEQYF
TRBD2	15	TRBV2	NA	TRBJ2-3	TGTGCCAGAATAACTAGCGGGTTGGACCGGGATACGCAGTATTTT	CARITSGLDRDTQYF
NA	14	TRBV19	NA	TRBJ1-5	TGTGCCAGTAGTATCCAGGGGCCTAATCAGCCCCAGCATTTT	CASSIQGPNQPQHF
NA	14	TRBV5-1	once	TRBJ2-1	TGCGCCAGCAGCTTGGAGTTCCCCCTCAATGAGCAGTTCTTC	CASSLEFPLNEQFF
TRBD2	16	TRBV28	once	TRBJ2-1	TGTGCCAGCACCCCGACTAGCGCGAGCTCCTACAATGAGCAGTTCTTC	CASTPTSASSYNEQFF
TRBD2	15	TRBV14	once	TRBJ2-1	TGTGCCAGCAGCCAAAGACTAGCGGAGTACAATGAGCAGTTCTTC	CASSQRLAEYNEQFF
NA	11	TRBV28	NA	TRBJ2-7	TGTGCCAGCACGGAGGGCTACGAGCAGTACTTC	CASTEGYEQYF
NA	12	TRBV19	NA	TRBJ2-1	TGTGCCAGTAGTATCCTCAACAATGAGCAGTTCTTC	CASSILNNEQFF
TRBD2	15	TRBV28	NA	TRBJ2-7	TGTGCCAGCAGTTTAGGACTAGCGGGAGGGTACGAGCAGTACTTC	CASSLGLAGGYEQYF
NA	13	TRBV7-3	NA	TRBJ1-2	TGTGCCAGCAGCTTAACCGGAGTCGGTGGCTACACCTTC	CASSLTGVGGYTF
NA	15	TRBV7-9	NA	TRBJ1-1	TGTGCCAGCAGCTTAGAAGGGACACTGAACACTGAAGCTTTCTTT	CASSLEGTLNTEAFF
TRBD1	13	TRBV6-5	NA	TRBJ2-7	TGTGCCAGCAGTGAGCGACAGGGAAACGAGCAGTACTTC	CASSERQGNEQYF
NA	13	TRBV11-2	NA	TRBJ1-1	TGTGCCAGCAGCTTAATCGAGACTACTGAGGCTTTCTTT	CASSLIETTEAFF